What follows are 29 T cell receptor beta chains derived from one specimen sequenced in a study of blood T cell repertoires in COVID-19. Only in-frame clones appear in the TCRdb table, and some are missing; sequencing was by immunoSEQ multiplex PCR. The profile shows roughly 460,000 clones, roughly 90% of them singletons. The sample comprised peripheral blood. The receptor source for this set is a man younger than 30 with COVID-19, enrolled during active disease.

The chain carries TRBV20-1 and TRBJ2-7; TRBD2 might be the D (5 bases). Germline CDR1 and CDR2: DFQATT and SNEGSKA (reference sequence). This CDR3 region has 13 residues. Trimming took off 3 bases at V and 3 bases at J, with 12 bases between the two ends. The CDR3 is CSASTGSSYEQYF. The CDR3, as DNA: TGCAGTGCTAGTACGGGAAGCAGCTACGAGCAGTACTTC.

This clone was picked up one time. V is TRBV7-8 and J is TRBJ2-1; 13 bases agree with TRBD2. V shed 7 bases and J 9 bases; nucleotides not matched to a gene: 12. The CDR3 runs 16 residues. CDR1 and CDR2 from the germline V gene are SGHVS and FQNEAQ. This CDR3 reads CASTPRGTSGNVEQFF. The CDR3 nucleotides are TGTGCCAGCACCCCCAGGGGGACTAGCGGGAATGTTGAGCAGTTCTTC.

This clone was observed a single time. The CDR3 loop reads CASSLSGTGRSNQPQHF. Here the CDR3 DNA reads TGTGCCAGCAGCCTATCCGGGACAGGCAGAAGCAATCAGCCCCAGCATTTT. The V and J genes are TRBV7-9 and TRBJ1-5; 8 bases are shared with TRBD1. The CDR3 is made up of 17 amino acids. With V trimmed by 5 bases and J by 1 base, 10 bases remained unmatched. CDR1 is SEHNR, CDR2 FQNEAQ, per germline (reference sequence).

The chain links TRBV3-1 (or the pseudogene TRBV3-2) to TRBJ2-5; D is perhaps TRBD2 (6 bases). The ends were cut back, 4 bases at V and 1 base at J, with 10 bases in the middle. The CDR3 is made up of 14 amino acids. Germline-derived CDR1 and CDR2 are LGHDT and YNNKEL (reference sequence). CDR3 sequence (DNA): TGTGCCAGCAGCCCCTGGACTATCCAAGAGACCCAGTACTTC. The encoded protein is CASSPWTIQETQYF.

This chain connects TRBV19 to TRBJ2-7; 7 bases agree with TRBD1. V trimming: 1 base; J trimming: 2 bases; junction bases outside the gene matches: 5. The CDR3 covers 15 residues. In germline, CDR1 is LNHDA, CDR2 SQIVND (reference sequence). Here the CDR3 DNA reads TGTGCCAGTAGTATAGCCGGGACAGAAGCCTACGAGCAGTACTTC. Translation: CASSIAGTEAYEQYF. The full variable domain, with the rest looked up from reference TRBV19 and TRBJ2-7, is DGGITQSPKYLFRKEGQNVTLSCEQNLNHDAMYWYRQDPGQGLRLIYYSQIVNDFQKGDIAEGYSVSREKKESFPLTVTSAQKNPTAFYLCASSIAGTEAYEQYFGPGTRLTVT.

Here the CDR3 reads CASSEMASKVGELFF. CDR3 DNA sequence: TGTGCCAGTAGTGAAATGGCTAGCAAGGTCGGGGAGCTGTTTTTT. This rearrangement joins TRBV19 to TRBJ2-2, with a tentative D call TRBD2 (5 bases). This CDR3 is 15 amino acids long. Trimming shortened V by 5 bases and J by 7 bases, and 17 bases separated the two germline ends. The V gene's germline CDR1 is LNHDA and CDR2 SQIVND (reference sequence).

V and J are TRBV2 and TRBJ2-7; possible D gene TRBD1, 6 bases. This CDR3 has 12 amino acids. Looked up from germline, CDR1 is SNHLY and CDR2 is FYNNEI. V dropped 8 bases and J dropped 4 bases, with 12 bases sitting between them. The CDR3 nucleotides are TGTGCCAGCGCCGGGACAAGATACGAGCAGTACTTC. Amino acids: CASAGTRYEQYF.

The rearrangement links TRBV6-1 to TRBJ2-1, with 9 nucleotides matching TRBD2. Per germline, CDR1 MNHNS and CDR2 SASEGT. This CDR3 contains 16 residues. V shed 3 bases, J shed 10 bases, and the junction held 13 bases outside the gene matches. CDR3 sequence: CASSDSPSGARGEQFF. The CDR3 DNA sequence: TGTGCCAGCAGTGATAGCCCTAGCGGGGCCAGGGGGGAGCAGTTCTTC.

The chain couples TRBV30 to TRBJ1-1, with D possibly being TRBD1 (5 bases). Trimming pared 4 bases from V and 5 bases from J, leaving 17 bases between. The CDR3 is made up of 14 amino acids. Germline CDR1 and CDR2: GTSNPN and SVGIG (reference sequence). In DNA form, the CDR3 reads TGTGCCTGGATCCCACTCCTCAGGGCAACTGAAGCTTTCTTT. This codes for CAWIPLLRATEAFF.

CDR3 amino acids: CASSYTSGTGRSPLHF. DNA of the CDR3: TGTGCCAGCAGTTACACTTCCGGGACAGGGCGATCACCCCTCCACTTT. V gene TRBV6-5 combines with J gene TRBJ1-6; 9 nucleotides align to TRBD1. This CDR3 comprises 16 residues. Germline-derived CDR1 and CDR2 are MNHEY and SVGAGI. The J segment lost 10 bases and the V segment lost 2 bases, leaving 9 bases of the junction unmatched.

This chain uses TRBV19 with TRBJ1-1, with 8 bases lining up with TRBD1. Germline assignment: CDR1 LNHDA and CDR2 SQIVND (reference sequence). The CDR3 is 15 amino acids. The V and J ends lost 1 base and 5 bases, in that order; junction bases with no gene match: 6. CDR3 nucleotides: TGTGCCAGTAGTATAGGGACAGGGATGGGTACTGAAGCTTTCTTT. Residues: CASSIGTGMGTEAFF. Variable domain in full (rest from reference TRBV19 and TRBJ1-1): DGGITQSPKYLFRKEGQNVTLSCEQNLNHDAMYWYRQDPGQGLRLIYYSQIVNDFQKGDIAEGYSVSREKKESFPLTVTSAQKNPTAFYLCASSIGTGMGTEAFFGQGTRLTVV.

For the CDR3, the DNA is TGTGCCAGCAGGGACAGTCCGGGTGGGTCTGGGGCCAACGTCCTGACTTTC. Translating gives CASRDSPGGSGANVLTF. This chain links TRBV19 with TRBJ2-6, with 7 bases that match TRBD1. Per the germline V gene, CDR1 is LNHDA and CDR2 is SQIVND (reference sequence). V trimming: 9 bases; J trimming: 1 base; junction bases outside the gene matches: 12. The CDR3 extends over 17 amino acids.

The count of this clone is one. This may come from a read error, since a much larger clone is one base off. The rearrangement joins TRBV5-4 to TRBJ2-3; TRBD1 matches at 8 bases. The germline V gene has CDR1 SGHNT and CDR2 YYREEE (reference sequence). The CDR3 is 14 residues long. Trimming cost V 3 bases and J 1 base; bases outside gene matches: 1. DNA of the CDR3: TGTGCCAGCAGCTGGGACAGGCGCACAGATACGCAGTATTTT. It codes for CASSWDRRTDTQYF. The complete variable domain, with remaining parts taken from reference TRBV5-4 and TRBJ2-3, reads ETGVTQSPTHLIKTRGQQVTLRCSSQSGHNTVSWYQQALGQGPQFIFQYYREEENGRGNFPPRFSGLQFPNYSSELNVNALELDDSALYLCASSWDRRTDTQYFGPGTRLTVL.

The chain carries TRBV3-1 (or the pseudogene TRBV3-2) and TRBJ2-5; 7 bases are a match to TRBD2. Looked up from germline, CDR1 is LGHDT and CDR2 is YNNKEL (reference sequence). J was trimmed by 4 bases and V by 0 bases; bases with no gene match: 11. CDR3 size: 17 residues. CDR3 sequence: CASSQDQLVPSGETQYF. CDR3 coding DNA: TGTGCCAGCAGCCAAGATCAACTTGTGCCTAGCGGAGAGACCCAGTACTTC.

Turning to this clone: The sample carries other DNA sequences with the same CDR3. The gene calls are TRBV5-5 and TRBJ1-1; no clear D gene. Between the trimmed V and J ends, which lost 2 bases and 6 bases, there was a span of 5 bases. Germline CDR1 is SGHKS and CDR2 is YYEKEE (reference sequence). This CDR3 spans 11 amino acids. The CDR3 protein is CASSLLAEAFF. In nucleotides, the CDR3 is TGTGCCAGCAGCTTACTCGCTGAAGCTTTCTTT.

Ten or more counts support this clone. This sequence joins TRBV27 and TRBJ2-7, with D possibly TRBD1 on 5 matching bases. CDR3 size: 15 residues. The germline CDR1 and CDR2 sequences are MNHEY and SMNVEV (reference sequence). Between the trimmed V and J ends, which lost 2 bases and 0 bases, there was a span of 11 bases. For the CDR3, the DNA is TGTGCCAGCAGTTTAAGTCAGGGAAGCTCCTACGAGCAGTACTTC. Protein sequence: CASSLSQGSSYEQYF.

The chain links TRBV7-2 to TRBJ2-7; a weak D match, TRBD1 (5 bases). CDR1 and CDR2 (germline): SGHTA, FQGNSA. The CDR3 covers 13 residues. The V gene lost 1 base and the J gene lost 3 bases, with 7 bases spanning the gap. The CDR3 loop is CASSLGTIYEQYF. CDR3 coding DNA: TGTGCCAGCAGCTTAGGGACAATCTACGAGCAGTACTTC. The complete variable domain, with remaining parts taken from reference TRBV7-2 and TRBJ2-7, reads GAGVSQSPSNKVTEKGKDVELRCDPISGHTALYWYRQSLGQGLEFLIYFQGNSAPDKSGLPSDRFSAERTGGSVSTLTIQRTQQEDSAVYLCASSLGTIYEQYFGPGTRLTVT.

This chain uses TRBV15 with TRBJ1-3; possible D gene TRBD1, 5 bases. The V end lost 2 bases, the J end lost 0 bases, and 5 bases lay between the germline ends. Germline V gene sequence: CDR1 LNHNV, CDR2 YYDKDF (reference sequence). This CDR3 is 14 amino acids long. The CDR3 bases are TGTGCCACCAGCAGACAGGGCTCTGGAAACACCATATATTTT. As protein: CATSRQGSGNTIYF.

The genes are TRBV4-1 and TRBJ1-2, with D possibly being TRBD1 (6 bases). The V gene's germline CDR1 is MGHRA and CDR2 YSYEKL. The CDR3 sequence is 12 residues long. The V and J ends lost 0 bases and 9 bases respectively, with 8 bases between them. The CDR3 nucleotides read TGCGCCAGCAGCCAAGACGGGACAAGCTACACCTTC. Translation: CASSQDGTSYTF.

As DNA, the CDR3 is TGTGCCAGTAGTATCAGGACACCAACCACAGATACGCAGTATTTT. This encodes CASSIRTPTTDTQYF. This chain joins TRBV19 and TRBJ2-3, with D possibly being TRBD1 (5 bases). V was cut by 3 bases and J by 2 bases, with 12 bases left in between. The length of the CDR3 is 15 residues. Germline CDR1 LNHDA, CDR2 SQIVND (reference sequence). The entire variable domain, with the rest obtained from reference TRBV19 and TRBJ2-3, is as follows: DGGITQSPKYLFRKEGQNVTLSCEQNLNHDAMYWYRQDPGQGLRLIYYSQIVNDFQKGDIAEGYSVSREKKESFPLTVTSAQKNPTAFYLCASSIRTPTTDTQYFGPGTRLTVL.

The chain carries TRBV28 and TRBJ1-5, with D possibly matching TRBD1 (6 bases). CDR1 is MDHEN and CDR2 is SYDVKM in the germline V gene. The CDR3 runs to 15 residues. With 6 bases removed from V and 0 bases from J, the gap between germline ends came to 12 bases. In nucleotides, the CDR3 is TGTGCCAGCAGAGGAACAGGGTCTAGCAATCAGCCCCAGCATTTT. It codes for CASRGTGSSNQPQHF.

The chain employs TRBV11-2 and TRBJ2-3; TRBD2 matches 9 bases. Germline CDR1 and CDR2: SGHAT and FQNNGV. This CDR3 contains 14 residues. Germline trimming cut 11 bases from V and 5 bases from J; bases unmatched to any gene: 11. The CDR3 bases are TGTGCCTCCCATGCGGGGGGGGGCCTAGATACGCAGTATTTT. This sequence encodes CASHAGGGLDTQYF.

This chain links TRBV19 with TRBJ1-6, with TRBD1 matching over 10 bases. With V trimmed by 3 bases and J by 8 bases, 7 bases remained unmatched. The CDR3 consists of 16 residues. Germline V gives CDR1 LNHDA, CDR2 SQIVND (reference sequence). Here the CDR3 reads CASSIGQGEFDSPLHF. In nucleotides, the CDR3 is TGTGCCAGTAGTATTGGACAGGGGGAATTTGATTCACCCCTCCACTTT.

The CDR3, as DNA: TGCGCCAGCAGTGTACTCGCAGGGGGCCCAGAGACCCAGTACTTC. Translated, it gives CASSVLAGGPETQYF. The gene calls are TRBV10-1 and TRBJ2-5, with TRBD1 matching over 8 bases. Germline V gene data show CDR1 as WNHNN and CDR2 as SYGVQD (reference sequence). The CDR3 sequence is 15 residues long. V shed 4 bases, J shed 4 bases, and the junction held 8 bases outside the gene matches.

The rearrangement links TRBV2 to TRBJ2-7; no clear D. The ends were cut back, 6 bases at V and 6 bases at J, with 9 bases in the middle. The CDR3 length is 11 residues. Germline V gives CDR1 SNHLY, CDR2 FYNNEI. CDR3 protein: CASSGFGEQYF. As DNA, the CDR3 is TGTGCCAGCAGCGGGTTTGGCGAGCAGTACTTC.

The chain carries TRBV19 and TRBJ2-1; unclear D gene. The germline V and J ends were trimmed by 5 bases and 8 bases, with 13 bases remaining between them. Germline CDR1 reads LNHDA; CDR2 reads SQIVND (reference sequence). This CDR3 contains 13 residues. The CDR3 nucleotides are TGTGCCAGTAGTCGCACTACACACGATGAGCAGTTCTTC. It yields the protein CASSRTTHDEQFF.

The chain is built from TRBV6-5 and TRBJ2-1, with 12 bases matching TRBD2. This CDR3 contains 16 residues. CDR1 MNHEY and CDR2 SVGAGI come from the germline V gene. V was clipped by 2 bases and J by 7 bases; unmatched bases: 6. The CDR3 reads CASSYPLAGGQNEQFF. CDR3 nucleotides: TGTGCCAGCAGTTACCCTCTAGCGGGGGGGCAAAATGAGCAGTTCTTC.

This clone was observed once. The V gene is TRBV5-1, the J gene TRBJ2-2, with TRBD1 matching over 8 bases. Looked up from germline, CDR1 is SGHRS and CDR2 is YFSETQ. V lost 4 bases, J lost 4 bases, and 9 bases stayed unmatched. The CDR3 covers 16 residues. CDR3 loop: CASSRTGQVGTGELFF. DNA for the CDR3: TGCGCCAGCAGCCGGACAGGGCAAGTAGGCACCGGGGAGCTGTTTTTT. Full variable domain (remainder filled in from reference TRBV5-1 and TRBJ2-2): KAGVTQTPRYLIKTRGQQVTLSCSPISGHRSVSWYQQTPGQGLQFLFEYFSETQRNKGNFPGRFSGRQFSNSRSEMNVSTLELGDSALYLCASSRTGQVGTGELFFGEGSRLTVL.

This clone came up many times. The gene calls are TRBV6-5 and TRBJ2-1; 9 bases align to TRBD2. This CDR3 region has 15 residues. The germline V gene has CDR1 MNHEY and CDR2 SVGAGI. V shed 5 bases, J shed 9 bases, and the junction held 11 bases outside the gene matches. CDR3 in DNA: TGTGCCAGCAGTACCCCTGGCGGGGGGGCAGGTGAGCAGTTCTTC. Encoded protein: CASSTPGGGAGEQFF.